A selection of T cell receptor beta chains follows, all from one sample in a study of T cell repertoires in cytomegalovirus infection. TCRdb reprocessed the reads via MiXCR and lists one record per CDR3 protein. The sample holds 750,000 to 900,000 distinct CDR3 sequences, about 28% seen once. Their target antigens are unknown. The sample in question was cultured CD8+ T cells from PBMCs, obtained from culture after CMV antigen stimulation. Source of these receptors: a human donor in good health (CMV status not recorded). Some clones in this sample may be carry-over from other donors' samples. Both conserved end residues are trimmed from each CDR3. The order of the fields is CDR3 protein, clone size, V gene, J gene. Where a row states a size, it is once, few, many or the class of an expanded clone; other rows omit it.

CDR3 protein: ASSSAGTRPDTQY; clone size: NA; V gene: TRBV11-2; J gene: TRBJ2-3
CDR3 protein: SARGGLGVEQF; clone size: NA; V gene: TRBV20-1; J gene: TRBJ2-1
CDR3 protein: ASSYPSNGYNEQF; clone size: NA; V gene: TRBV6-6; J gene: TRBJ2-1
CDR3 protein: ASSLASFGTDSYNEQF; clone size: NA; V gene: TRBV7-2; J gene: TRBJ2-1
CDR3 protein: ASKAKKIYNEQF; clone size: many; V gene: TRBV6-2/TRBV6-3; J gene: TRBJ2-1
CDR3 protein: ASSSGTMIETQY; clone size: NA; V gene: TRBV11-2; J gene: TRBJ2-5
CDR3 protein: ASSYSSTGGTEAF; clone size: NA; V gene: TRBV6-5; J gene: TRBJ1-1
CDR3 protein: ASSRGGSRGEQF; clone size: NA; V gene: TRBV6-5; J gene: TRBJ2-1
CDR3 protein: ASSESLGMGTDTQY; clone size: few; V gene: TRBV2; J gene: TRBJ2-3
CDR3 protein: ASRRGRGLQETQY; clone size: few; V gene: TRBV2; J gene: TRBJ2-5
CDR3 protein: ASSADPGGEAF; clone size: few; V gene: TRBV11-3; J gene: TRBJ1-1
CDR3 protein: ASSPRPGTGVVGELF; clone size: many; V gene: TRBV4-1; J gene: TRBJ2-2
CDR3 protein: ASSLELAPFSNQPQH; clone size: many; V gene: TRBV7-2; J gene: TRBJ1-5
CDR3 protein: ASSPPLLAGGPESTDTQY; clone size: many; V gene: TRBV7-6; J gene: TRBJ2-3
CDR3 protein: ASRTASIGNTEAF; clone size: NA; V gene: TRBV19; J gene: TRBJ1-1
CDR3 protein: ASSLDRGIADTQY; clone size: NA; V gene: TRBV7-4; J gene: TRBJ2-3
CDR3 protein: ASSPGQGSVYGYT; clone size: NA; V gene: TRBV7-9; J gene: TRBJ1-2
CDR3 protein: ASSLPQEGANTGELF; clone size: NA; V gene: TRBV7-9; J gene: TRBJ2-2
CDR3 protein: ASSRSSAYEQY; clone size: many; V gene: TRBV7-6; J gene: TRBJ2-7
CDR3 protein: ASSYTREAEAF; clone size: NA; V gene: TRBV6-6; J gene: TRBJ1-1
CDR3 protein: ASSHTGPANTEAF; clone size: NA; V gene: TRBV6-1; J gene: TRBJ1-1
CDR3 protein: ASSTTGTSGGAEDTQY; clone size: few; V gene: TRBV7-8; J gene: TRBJ2-3
CDR3 protein: ASSYPTLVAF; clone size: few; V gene: TRBV6-2/TRBV6-3; J gene: TRBJ1-1
CDR3 protein: ASSLLAGPDGYT; clone size: NA; V gene: TRBV12-3/TRBV12-4; J gene: TRBJ1-2
CDR3 protein: ASSQDPRAANEKLF; clone size: many; V gene: TRBV4-1; J gene: TRBJ1-4
CDR3 protein: ASSLESSGWYQETQY; clone size: NA; V gene: TRBV7-8; J gene: TRBJ2-5
CDR3 protein: ASSHPDRGNTGELF; clone size: few; V gene: TRBV4-1; J gene: TRBJ2-2
CDR3 protein: ASSQEGEYFNEQF; clone size: NA; V gene: TRBV4-2; J gene: TRBJ2-1
CDR3 protein: ASTLRGQGPNQPQH; clone size: few; V gene: TRBV12-3/TRBV12-4; J gene: TRBJ1-5
CDR3 protein: ASSRGGGGLTEAF; clone size: NA; V gene: TRBV6-2/TRBV6-3; J gene: TRBJ1-1
CDR3 protein: ASSSPTDRDNEQF; clone size: NA; V gene: TRBV7-4; J gene: TRBJ2-1
CDR3 protein: ASSPSGELF; clone size: many; V gene: TRBV7-6; J gene: TRBJ2-2
CDR3 protein: SARDPTGVGETQY; clone size: few; V gene: TRBV20-1; J gene: TRBJ2-5
CDR3 protein: ASSLQSGQPQH; clone size: NA; V gene: TRBV7-6; J gene: TRBJ1-5
CDR3 protein: ASSLVSEGEKLF; clone size: few; V gene: TRBV7-6; J gene: TRBJ1-4
CDR3 protein: ASTETGTVEGTQY; clone size: NA; V gene: TRBV12-3/TRBV12-4; J gene: TRBJ2-5
CDR3 protein: ASSWSLDREQETQY; clone size: many; V gene: TRBV7-2; J gene: TRBJ2-5
CDR3 protein: ASSSPPGSTNEKLF; clone size: NA; V gene: TRBV28; J gene: TRBJ1-4
CDR3 protein: ASSLTGTGPYGYT; clone size: once; V gene: TRBV27; J gene: TRBJ1-2
CDR3 protein: ASSSLTGQQPQH; clone size: NA; V gene: TRBV7-2; J gene: TRBJ1-5
CDR3 protein: ATSRGGGKEKY; clone size: many; V gene: TRBV15; J gene: TRBJ2-7
CDR3 protein: ASSSDAPYEQY; clone size: NA; V gene: TRBV5-8; J gene: TRBJ2-7
CDR3 protein: ASSPTGENQETQY; clone size: NA; V gene: TRBV7-9; J gene: TRBJ2-5
CDR3 protein: ASSLASGDTEAF; clone size: many; V gene: TRBV7-2; J gene: TRBJ1-1
CDR3 protein: ASSSGLAGTGELF; clone size: many; V gene: TRBV7-7; J gene: TRBJ2-2